The 14 T cell receptor beta chains listed next were all sequenced from one sample in a study of Ad26.COV2.S vaccination and SARS-CoV-2 variants. Produced via immunoSEQ multiplex PCR; TCRdb's table is partial and in-frame only. Among about 450,000 clones listed, roughly nine tenths were seen once. Treatment specified: over 15 received Ad26.COV2.S at low or high dose, single or two shots; a few received placebo; per-sample allocation not given. The samples date from day 63 after the first vaccine or placebo injection. The sample in question was peripheral blood, obtained in a trial of Ad26.COV2.S vaccine versus placebo. All receptors come from a person aged 18-65 years who received the Ad26.COV2.S COVID-19 vaccine or a placebo.

The rearrangement links TRBV5-6 to TRBJ2-7; D gene ambiguous. Germline assignment: CDR1 SGHDT and CDR2 YYEEEE. Trimming removed 1 base at V and 3 bases at J, with 14 bases between. There are 15 residues in the CDR3. The CDR3 here is CASSLWHYPIYEQYV. CDR3 nucleotides: TGTGCCAGCAGCTTGTGGCATTACCCGATCTACGAGCAGTACGTC.

The rearrangement links TRBV5-1 to TRBJ2-1; the D gene is possibly TRBD2 (6 bases). Deletions cut 4 bases from V and 6 bases from J, with 14 bases between. CDR3 length: 14 amino acids. CDR1 SGHRS and CDR2 YFSETQ come from the germline V gene. As DNA, the CDR3 is TGCGCCAGCAGCCCGCGGGAAGTCCCCAATGAGCAGTTCTTC. Translated: CASSPREVPNEQFF.

The chain uses TRBV7-6 and TRBJ2-3; tentative D call: TRBD2 (5 bases). The CDR3 has 16 amino acids. V lost 3 bases to trimming and J lost 0 bases, with 13 bases between them. Germline assignment: CDR1 SGHVS and CDR2 FNYEAQ. CDR3 residues: CASSFLSGTSTDTQYF. Here the CDR3 DNA reads TGTGCCAGCAGCTTCCTAAGCGGAACTAGCACAGATACGCAGTATTTT.

The chain joins TRBV13 to TRBJ1-2; D is unresolved. CDR1 and CDR2 (germline): PRHDT, FYEKMQ (reference sequence). V was pared by 3 bases and J by 8 bases, with 7 bases between. This CDR3 region has 11 residues. CDR3 in amino acids: CASSLGIGYTF. The DNA for the CDR3 is TGTGCCAGCAGCTTGGGGATCGGCTACACCTTC.

This clone was seen just once. This rearrangement joins TRBV9 to TRBJ2-3; 9 bases line up with TRBD2. This CDR3 is 16 amino acids long. Germline loops: CDR1 SGDLS, CDR2 YYNGEE. V trimming: 3 bases; J trimming: 5 bases; junction bases outside the gene matches: 10. The DNA for the CDR3 is TGTGCCAGCAGCGGGTTAGCGGGGGCGTTCGGAGATACGCAGTATTTT. Its protein product is CASSGLAGAFGDTQYF.

The rearrangement joins TRBV7-2 to TRBJ2-2; D remains ambiguous. V lost 2 bases and J 1 base, leaving 11 bases between the germline ends. The CDR3 runs to 16 residues. Germline values: CDR1 SGHTA, CDR2 FQGNSA. CDR3: CASSLSYGQNTGELFF. The CDR3 DNA sequence: TGTGCCAGCAGCTTATCATATGGCCAGAACACCGGGGAGCTGTTTTTT.

V is TRBV4-3 and J is TRBJ2-1; D may be TRBD2 (6 bases). The V end lost 3 bases, the J end lost 7 bases, and 22 bases lay between the germline ends. The CDR3 runs 17 residues. Germline V gives CDR1 LGHNA, CDR2 YSLEER. CDR3 sequence reads: CASSHPPGGMTGNEQFF. CDR3 coding DNA: TGCGCCAGCAGCCACCCCCCCGGGGGAATGACGGGGAATGAGCAGTTCTTC.

This clone is a singleton in its sample. The chain couples TRBV5-6 to TRBJ2-7, with 7 bases matching TRBD1. The ends lost 2 bases at V and 7 bases at J; junction bases unmatched: 9. CDR3 length equals 14 residues. Germline V gene data show CDR1 as SGHDT and CDR2 as YYEEEE. The CDR3: CASSFGTAIGEQYF. DNA for the CDR3: TGTGCCAGCAGCTTCGGGACAGCTATAGGGGAGCAGTACTTC.

The rearrangement joins TRBV5-4 to TRBJ2-7, with TRBD1 matching over 9 bases. J gave up 4 bases and V 4 bases, and 9 bases lay outside the gene matches. The germline CDR1 and CDR2 sequences are SGHNT and YYREEE (reference sequence). This CDR3 has 15 amino acids. The CDR3 reads CASSARDRAEYEQYV. The CDR3 DNA is TGTGCCAGCAGCGCCCGGGACAGGGCTGAGTACGAGCAGTACGTC.

The rearrangement uses TRBV18 and TRBJ2-3; 8 bases are a match to TRBD1. This CDR3 has 17 residues. V shed 3 bases and J 0 bases; nucleotides not matched to a gene: 8. The germline gives CDR1 KGHSH, CDR2 LQKENI. CDR3 protein: CASSPSGQGLSTDTQYF. In DNA, the CDR3 is TGTGCCAGCTCACCTTCCGGACAGGGCCTGAGCACAGATACGCAGTATTTT.

The rearrangement joins TRBV5-1 to TRBJ2-1; D ambiguous. CDR3 size: 15 residues. Trimming took 0 bases from V and 0 from J, leaving 7 bases between them. The germline CDR1 and CDR2 sequences are SGHRS and YFSETQ. CDR3 DNA sequence: TGCGCCAGCAGCTTGGAGTCGAGCTCCTACAATGAGCAGTTCTTC. Residues: CASSLESSSYNEQFF.

This clone was seen a single time. The gene calls are TRBV6-1 and TRBJ1-3, with D maybe TRBD1 (6 bases). The ends were cut back, 3 bases at V and 3 bases at J, with 6 bases in the middle. CDR3 size: 13 residues. CDR1 is MNHNS and CDR2 is SASEGT in the germline V gene. The CDR3 loop reads CASSEGHGNTIYF. CDR3 bases: TGTGCCAGCAGTGAGGGACATGGAAACACCATATATTTT.

The chain uses TRBV5-1 and TRBJ1-2; TRBD1 aligns across 11 bases. Losses at the gene ends were 4 bases for V and 7 bases for J; bases not matched to a gene: 6. CDR1 and CDR2 from the germline V gene are SGHRS and YFSETQ. The CDR3 has 14 amino acids. The CDR3 nucleotides are TGCGCCAGCAGCCCGGCTGGACAGGGGGCTGGCTACACCTTC. It is translated as CASSPAGQGAGYTF.

The chain joins TRBV19 to TRBJ1-4, with D hard to call. This CDR3 region has 15 residues. Trimming took 0 bases from V and 0 from J, leaving 5 bases between them. Germline loops: CDR1 LNHDA, CDR2 SQIVND (reference sequence). CDR3: CASSIDRATNEKLFF. The CDR3 nucleotides read TGTGCCAGTAGTATAGATCGGGCAACTAATGAAAAACTGTTTTTT.